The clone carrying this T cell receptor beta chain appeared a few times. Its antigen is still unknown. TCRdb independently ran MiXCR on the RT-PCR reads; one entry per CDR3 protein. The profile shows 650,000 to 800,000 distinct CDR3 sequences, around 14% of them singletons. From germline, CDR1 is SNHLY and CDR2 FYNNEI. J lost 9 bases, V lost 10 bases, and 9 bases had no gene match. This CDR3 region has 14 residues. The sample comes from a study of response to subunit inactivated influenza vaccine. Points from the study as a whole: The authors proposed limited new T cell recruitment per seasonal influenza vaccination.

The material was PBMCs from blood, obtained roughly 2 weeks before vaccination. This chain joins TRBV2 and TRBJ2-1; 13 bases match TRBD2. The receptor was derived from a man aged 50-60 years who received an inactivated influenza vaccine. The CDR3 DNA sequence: TGTGCCAATAGGACTAGCGGGAGTATAGGTGAGCAGTTCTTC. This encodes CANRTSGSIGEQFF.